The 5 T cell receptor beta chains below all came from one sample that was sequenced in a study of cytomegalovirus exposure and HLA in healthy donors. The PCR employed 60 Vbeta primers together with 13 Jbeta primers. Here immunoSEQ multiplex PCR was the method, and the copy in TCRdb shows in-frame clones only, minus some. This sample has approximately 140,000 clones, with about 74% found just once. The sequenced material came from PBMCs. All receptors come from a woman in her forties or fifties in good health and CMV-seronegative.

This chain joins TRBV4-2 and TRBJ2-2; 13 positions agree with TRBD2. CDR3 length: 18 amino acids. The germline V gene encodes CDR1 LGHNA and CDR2 YNFKEQ. V lost 4 bases, J lost 2 bases, and 7 bases stayed unmatched. CDR3 residues: CASSLQTSGGTNTGELFF. In nucleotides, the CDR3 is TGTGCCAGCAGCCTCCAGACTAGCGGGGGGACAAACACCGGGGAGCTGTTTTTT.

Turning to this clone: Other DNA variants within this sample encode the same CDR3. This rearrangement joins TRBV25-1 to TRBJ2-5; 9 bases agree with TRBD2. The CDR3 loop spans 14 amino acids. With 3 bases clipped from V and 1 base from J, the junction kept 0 bases outside the gene matches. The germline CDR1 and CDR2 sequences are MGHDK and SYGVNS. In nucleotides, the CDR3 is TGTGCCAGCAGTGAGACTAGCGGCCAAGAGACCCAGTACTTC. This translates into CASSETSGQETQYF. The full variable domain, completed using reference TRBV25-1 and TRBJ2-5, is EADIYQTPRYLVIGTGKKITLECSQTMGHDKMYWYQQDPGMELHLIHYSYGVNSTEKGDLSSESTVSRIRTEHFPLTLESARPSHTSQYLCASSETSGQETQYFGPGTRLLVL.

This clone occurred a few times. The rearrangement joins TRBV5-1 to TRBJ1-2; D may be TRBD1 (5 bases). The CDR3 has 14 amino acids. Germline V gene data show CDR1 as SGHRS and CDR2 as YFSETQ. Trimming cost V 0 bases and J 2 bases, with 8 bases left between them. The CDR3 DNA sequence: TGCGCCAGCAGCTTGGAGGGGTACAACTATGGCTACACCTTC. As protein: CASSLEGYNYGYTF.

The chain uses TRBV7-2 and TRBJ2-1, with a weak D call TRBD1 (6 bases). CDR3 length equals 14 residues. Germline CDR1 SGHTA, CDR2 FQGNSA. V lost 3 bases to trimming and J lost 1 base, with 7 bases between them. In nucleotides, the CDR3 is TGTGCCAGCAGCTTCACAGGGTCCTACAATGAGCAGTTCTTC. Its translation is CASSFTGSYNEQFF.

The V call is TRBV7-6, the J call TRBJ2-7; perhaps TRBD1 as D (6 bases). Germline CDR1 is SGHVS and CDR2 is FNYEAQ. The CDR3 runs to 16 residues. Trimming removed 1 base from V and 2 bases from J, with 15 bases in between. CDR3 bases: TGTGCCAGCAGCTTAGGAGGTGAGGACAGCACCTACGAGCAGTACTTC. This gives the protein CASSLGGEDSTYEQYF.